The T cell receptor beta chain described here comes from a study of tumor-infiltrating lymphocytes in primary liver carcinoma. About the study: The study reported T1-T3 N0M0 tumors spanning 4.2 to 10 cm.

Notes on the study in general: The overlap of tumor-adjacent and tumor-blood pairs was smaller than that of tumor region pairs.

This CDR3 has 15 amino acids. The V gene's germline CDR1 is MNHEY and CDR2 SVGAGI. Trimming took off 4 bases at V and 5 bases at J, with 14 bases between the two ends. This clonotype was seen repeatedly, ten times or more. The antigen is undetermined. It was from 20-30 mg of unsorted bulk tissue that RNA and DNA were co-extracted. The patients carried chronic HBV infection and had received no treatment. The input was around 0.5 ug total RNA; TCR beta cDNA was made from it with a constant-region primer. Investigators got TCR beta libraries out of three nested multiplex PCR rounds, done with slightly modified ARM-PCR. Rounds one and two of PCR, each of roughly 10 cycles, were primed with TRBV1-TRBV30 forward primers and a C-beta reverse primer. Using its own MiXCR run on the multiplex PCR reads, TCRdb lists one record per CDR3 protein. Among around 99,000 distinct CDR3 sequences listed, roughly 70% were seen once.

The V gene is TRBV6-5, the J gene TRBJ2-2, with D maybe TRBD1 (6 bases). Sequencing was carried out using tumor-adjacent normal liver tissue. The receptor's source is a middle-aged man with primary liver carcinoma and hepatitis B virus infection. The DNA for the CDR3 is TGTGCCAGCAGTTTTGCCGGGACAAGGACCGGGGAGCTGTTTTTT. Encoded protein: CASSFAGTRTGELFF.